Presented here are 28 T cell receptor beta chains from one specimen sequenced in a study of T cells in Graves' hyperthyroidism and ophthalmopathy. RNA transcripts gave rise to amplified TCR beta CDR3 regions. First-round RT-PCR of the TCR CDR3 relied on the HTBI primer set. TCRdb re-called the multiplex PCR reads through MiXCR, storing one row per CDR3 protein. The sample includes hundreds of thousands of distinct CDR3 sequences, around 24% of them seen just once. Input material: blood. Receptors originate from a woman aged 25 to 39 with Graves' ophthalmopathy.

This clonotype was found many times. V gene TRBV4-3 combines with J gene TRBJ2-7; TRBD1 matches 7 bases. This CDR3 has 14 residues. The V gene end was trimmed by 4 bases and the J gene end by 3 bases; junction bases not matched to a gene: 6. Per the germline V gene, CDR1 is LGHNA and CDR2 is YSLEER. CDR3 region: CASSRTGDFYEQYF. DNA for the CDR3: TGCGCCAGCAGCCGGACAGGAGATTTCTACGAGCAGTACTTC.

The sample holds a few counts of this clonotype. The DNA for the CDR3 is TGCAGCGTTTTCTCAGACGCGGGTGGCGGGACCCAGTACTTC. Protein: CSVFSDAGGGTQYF. The rearrangement uses TRBV29-1 and TRBJ2-5, with D tentatively TRBD2 (5 bases). Germline loops: CDR1 SQVTM, CDR2 ANQGSEA. This CDR3 has 14 amino acids. The V gene lost 5 bases and the J gene lost 7 bases, with 20 bases spanning the gap.

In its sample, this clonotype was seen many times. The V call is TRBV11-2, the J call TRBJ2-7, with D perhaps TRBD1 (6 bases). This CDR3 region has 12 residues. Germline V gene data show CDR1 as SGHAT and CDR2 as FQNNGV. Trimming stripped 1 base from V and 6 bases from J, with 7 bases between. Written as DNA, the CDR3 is TGTGCCAGCAGCTTAGGAGGGGGCGAGCAGTACTTC. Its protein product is CASSLGGGEQYF.

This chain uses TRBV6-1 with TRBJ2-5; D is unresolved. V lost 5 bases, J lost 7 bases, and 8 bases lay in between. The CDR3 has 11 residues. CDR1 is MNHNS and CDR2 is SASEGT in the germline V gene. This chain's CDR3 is CASSHEGTQYF. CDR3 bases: TGTGCCAGCAGTCACGAAGGGACCCAGTACTTC.

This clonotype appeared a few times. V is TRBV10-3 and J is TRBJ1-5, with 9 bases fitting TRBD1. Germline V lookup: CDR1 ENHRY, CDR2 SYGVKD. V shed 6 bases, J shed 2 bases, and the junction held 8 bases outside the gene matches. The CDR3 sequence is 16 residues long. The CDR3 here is CAISPDRGGRNQPQHF. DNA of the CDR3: TGTGCCATCAGCCCTGACAGGGGGGGTCGCAATCAGCCCCAGCATTTT.

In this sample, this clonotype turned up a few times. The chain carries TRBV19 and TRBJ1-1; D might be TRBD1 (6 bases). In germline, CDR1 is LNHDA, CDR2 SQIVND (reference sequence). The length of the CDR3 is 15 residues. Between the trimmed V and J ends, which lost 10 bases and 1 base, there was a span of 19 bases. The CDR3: CATAGPGQANTEAFF. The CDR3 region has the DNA TGTGCCACCGCGGGACCGGGACAAGCGAACACTGAAGCTTTCTTT.

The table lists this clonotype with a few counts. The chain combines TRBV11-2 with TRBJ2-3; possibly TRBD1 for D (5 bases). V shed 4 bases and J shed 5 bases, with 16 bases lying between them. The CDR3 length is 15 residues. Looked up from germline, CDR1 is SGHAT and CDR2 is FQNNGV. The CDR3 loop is CASSYLDRLLDTQYF. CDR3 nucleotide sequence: TGTGCCAGCAGCTATTTAGACAGATTGTTAGATACGCAGTATTTT.

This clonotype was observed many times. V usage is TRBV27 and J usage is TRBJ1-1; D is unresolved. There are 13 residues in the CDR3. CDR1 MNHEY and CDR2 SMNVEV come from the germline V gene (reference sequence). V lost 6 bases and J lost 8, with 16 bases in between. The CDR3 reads CASSLKRNLEAFF. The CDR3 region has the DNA TGTGCCAGCAGCCTAAAGAGGAACTTAGAAGCTTTCTTT.

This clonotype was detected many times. The CDR3 reads CASRSQGREQYF. DNA for the CDR3: TGTGCCAGCAGATCACAGGGTCGCGAGCAGTACTTC. The chain uses TRBV28 and TRBJ2-7; D perhaps matches TRBD1 (6 bases). Germline V gene data show CDR1 as MDHEN and CDR2 as SYDVKM. The CDR3 covers 12 residues. Deletions cut 6 bases from V and 6 bases from J, with 12 bases between.

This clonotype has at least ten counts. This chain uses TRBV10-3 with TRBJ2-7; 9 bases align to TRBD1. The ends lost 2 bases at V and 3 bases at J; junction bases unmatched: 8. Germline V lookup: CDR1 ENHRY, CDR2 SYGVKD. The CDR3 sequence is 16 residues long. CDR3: CAISEPGTGKVYEQYF. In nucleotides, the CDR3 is TGTGCCATCAGTGAGCCCGGGACAGGGAAGGTCTACGAGCAGTACTTC.

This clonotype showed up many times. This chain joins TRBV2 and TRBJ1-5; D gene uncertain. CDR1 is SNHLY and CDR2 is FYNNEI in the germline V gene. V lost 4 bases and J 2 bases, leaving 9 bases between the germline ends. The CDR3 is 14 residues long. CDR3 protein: CASSAYGGNQPQHF. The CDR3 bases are TGTGCCAGCAGTGCTTATGGGGGCAATCAGCCCCAGCATTTT.

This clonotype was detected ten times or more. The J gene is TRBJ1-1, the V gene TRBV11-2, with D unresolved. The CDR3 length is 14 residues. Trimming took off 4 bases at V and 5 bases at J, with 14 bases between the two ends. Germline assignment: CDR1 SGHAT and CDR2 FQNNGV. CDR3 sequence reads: CASSSRVRETEAFF. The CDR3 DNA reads TGTGCCAGCAGCTCTAGAGTGAGGGAGACTGAAGCTTTCTTT.

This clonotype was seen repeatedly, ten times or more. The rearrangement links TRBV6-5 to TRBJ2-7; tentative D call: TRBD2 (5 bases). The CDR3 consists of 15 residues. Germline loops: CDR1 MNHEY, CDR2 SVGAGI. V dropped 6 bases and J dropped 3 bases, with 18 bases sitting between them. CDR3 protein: CASSLLRGEGYEQYF. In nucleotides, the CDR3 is TGTGCCAGCAGCCTTCTACGGGGAGAGGGCTACGAGCAGTACTTC.

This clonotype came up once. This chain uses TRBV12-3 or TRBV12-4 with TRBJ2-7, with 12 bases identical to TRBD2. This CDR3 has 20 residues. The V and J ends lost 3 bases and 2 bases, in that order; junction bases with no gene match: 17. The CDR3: CASSFPPRTSGMVVAYEQYF. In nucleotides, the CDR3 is TGTGCCAGCAGTTTCCCCCCCCGGACTAGCGGGATGGTCGTCGCCTACGAGCAGTACTTC.

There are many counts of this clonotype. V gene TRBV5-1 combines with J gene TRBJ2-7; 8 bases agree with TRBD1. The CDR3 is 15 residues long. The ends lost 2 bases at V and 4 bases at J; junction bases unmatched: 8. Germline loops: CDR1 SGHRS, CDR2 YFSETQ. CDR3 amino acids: CASSLWDRPMYEQYF. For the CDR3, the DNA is TGCGCCAGCAGCTTATGGGACAGGCCGATGTACGAGCAGTACTTC. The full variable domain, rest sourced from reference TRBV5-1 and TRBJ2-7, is KAGVTQTPRYLIKTRGQQVTLSCSPISGHRSVSWYQQTPGQGLQFLFEYFSETQRNKGNFPGRFSGRQFSNSRSEMNVSTLELGDSALYLCASSLWDRPMYEQYFGPGTRLTVT.

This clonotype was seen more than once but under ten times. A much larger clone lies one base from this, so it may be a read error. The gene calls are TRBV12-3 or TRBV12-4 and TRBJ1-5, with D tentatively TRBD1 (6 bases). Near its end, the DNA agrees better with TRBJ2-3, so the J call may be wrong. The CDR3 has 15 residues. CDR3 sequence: CASSLRTDKNQPQYF. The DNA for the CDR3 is TGTGCCAGCAGTCTCCGGACAGATAAGAATCAGCCCCAGTATTTT.

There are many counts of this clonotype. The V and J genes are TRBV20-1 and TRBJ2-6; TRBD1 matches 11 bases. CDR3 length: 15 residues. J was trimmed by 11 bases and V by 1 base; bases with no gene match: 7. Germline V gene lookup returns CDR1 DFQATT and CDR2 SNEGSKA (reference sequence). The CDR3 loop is CSARGGTGGSDVLTF. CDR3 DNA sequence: TGCAGTGCTAGAGGGGGGACAGGGGGGTCCGACGTCCTGACTTTC.

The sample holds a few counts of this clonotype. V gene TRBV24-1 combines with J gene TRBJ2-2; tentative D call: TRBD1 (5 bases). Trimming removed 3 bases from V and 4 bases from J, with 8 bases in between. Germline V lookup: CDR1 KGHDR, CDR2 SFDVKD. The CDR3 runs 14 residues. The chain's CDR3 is CATSDIGVTGELFF. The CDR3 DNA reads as TGTGCCACCAGTGATATAGGGGTCACCGGGGAGCTGTTTTTT.

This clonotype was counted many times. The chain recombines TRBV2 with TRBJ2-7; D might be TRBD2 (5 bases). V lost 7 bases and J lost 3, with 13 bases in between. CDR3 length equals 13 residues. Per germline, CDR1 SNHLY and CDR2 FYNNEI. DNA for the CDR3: TGTGCCAGCAAGAGGGTAGTCCTCTACGAGCAGTACTTC. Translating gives CASKRVVLYEQYF.

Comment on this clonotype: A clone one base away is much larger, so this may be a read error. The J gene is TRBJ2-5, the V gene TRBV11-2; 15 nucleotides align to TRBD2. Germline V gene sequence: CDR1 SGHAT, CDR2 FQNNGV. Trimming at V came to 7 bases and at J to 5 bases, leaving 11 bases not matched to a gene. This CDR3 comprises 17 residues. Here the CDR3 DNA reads TGTGCCAGCATCGGCAGGACTAGCGGGGGGGCTCAGGAGACCCAGTACTTC. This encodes CASIGRTSGGAQETQYF.

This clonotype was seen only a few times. CDR3 nucleotides: TGTGCCAGCAGCTTGGTCGTATCAGGGGCGAGGGAGACCCAGTACTTC. Its translation is CASSLVVSGARETQYF. The rearrangement joins TRBV5-5 to TRBJ2-5, with a weak D call TRBD1 (6 bases). The CDR3 runs to 16 residues. CDR1 is SGHKS, CDR2 YYEKEE, per germline (reference sequence). Trimming removed 0 bases from V and 5 bases from J, with 17 bases in between.

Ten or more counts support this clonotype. The CDR3 loop is CASSLSRVGAGNQPQHF. CDR3 bases: TGTGCCAGCAGTTTGTCTCGGGTTGGTGCTGGCAATCAGCCCCAGCATTTT. This chain uses TRBV12-3 or TRBV12-4 with TRBJ1-5; D gene uncertain. The CDR3 runs to 17 residues. V lost 3 bases, J lost 2 bases, and 17 bases lay in between.

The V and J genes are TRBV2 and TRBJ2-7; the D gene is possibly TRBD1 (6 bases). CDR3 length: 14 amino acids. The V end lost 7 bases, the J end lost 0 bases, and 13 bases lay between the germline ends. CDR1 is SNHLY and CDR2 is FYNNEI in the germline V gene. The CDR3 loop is CASKAWDNSYEQYF. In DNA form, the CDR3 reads TGTGCCAGCAAAGCTTGGGACAACTCCTACGAGCAGTACTTC.

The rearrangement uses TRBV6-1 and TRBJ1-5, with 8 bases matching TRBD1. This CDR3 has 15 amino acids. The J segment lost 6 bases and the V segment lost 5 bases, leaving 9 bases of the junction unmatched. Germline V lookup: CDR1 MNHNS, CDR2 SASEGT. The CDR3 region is CASSPYQGASQPQHF. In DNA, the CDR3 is TGTGCCAGCAGTCCATACCAGGGGGCAAGTCAGCCCCAGCATTTT.

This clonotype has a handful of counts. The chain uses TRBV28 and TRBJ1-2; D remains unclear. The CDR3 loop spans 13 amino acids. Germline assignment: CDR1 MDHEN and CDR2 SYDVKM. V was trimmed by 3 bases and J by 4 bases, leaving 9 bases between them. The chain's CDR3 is CASSFPLGYGYTF. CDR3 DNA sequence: TGTGCCAGCAGTTTCCCGCTGGGCTATGGCTACACCTTC.

CDR3 region: CASRKTAMNTEAFF. CDR3 nucleotide sequence: TGTGCCAGCAGGAAGACAGCCATGAACACTGAAGCTTTCTTT. V is TRBV6-1 and J is TRBJ1-1, with D possibly TRBD1 on 5 matching bases. CDR1 is MNHNS and CDR2 is SASEGT in the germline V gene. The V gene lost 6 bases and the J gene lost 0 bases, with 11 bases spanning the gap. This CDR3 is built from 14 residues.

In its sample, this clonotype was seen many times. DNA of the CDR3: TGTGCCAGCAGCGGGGGGCAGGGCACCTATGGCTACACCTTC. It specifies CASSGGQGTYGYTF. V gene TRBV9 combines with J gene TRBJ1-2; the D gene is possibly TRBD1 (6 bases). V was cut by 3 bases and J by 4 bases, with 13 bases left in between. Germline values: CDR1 SGDLS, CDR2 YYNGEE. This CDR3 is built from 14 residues.

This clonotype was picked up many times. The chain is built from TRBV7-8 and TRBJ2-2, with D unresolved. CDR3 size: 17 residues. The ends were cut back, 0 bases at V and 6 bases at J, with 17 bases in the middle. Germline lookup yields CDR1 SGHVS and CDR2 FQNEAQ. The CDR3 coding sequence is TGTGCCAGCAGCTTAGCGGATGGGCAGGATGTCGCCGGGGAGCTGTTTTTT. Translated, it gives CASSLADGQDVAGELFF.